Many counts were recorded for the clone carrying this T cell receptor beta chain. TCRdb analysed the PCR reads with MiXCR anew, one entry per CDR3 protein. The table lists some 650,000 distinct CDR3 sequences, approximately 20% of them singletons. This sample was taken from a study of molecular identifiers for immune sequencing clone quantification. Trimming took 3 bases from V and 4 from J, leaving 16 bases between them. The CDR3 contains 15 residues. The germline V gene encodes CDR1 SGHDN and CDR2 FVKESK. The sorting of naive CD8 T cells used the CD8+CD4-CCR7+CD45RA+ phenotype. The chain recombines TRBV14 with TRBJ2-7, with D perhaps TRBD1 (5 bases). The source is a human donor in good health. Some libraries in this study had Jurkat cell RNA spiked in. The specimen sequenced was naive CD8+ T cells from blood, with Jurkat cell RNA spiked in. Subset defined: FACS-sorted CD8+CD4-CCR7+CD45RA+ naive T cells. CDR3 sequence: CASSQGLERGYEQYF. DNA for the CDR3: TGTGCCAGCAGCCAGGGGCTTGAAAGGGGTTACGAGCAGTACTTC.